This T cell receptor (beta chain) came from a study of radiation and T cells in renal cell carcinoma. Time point indicated: blood 4 weeks post-SBRT, at nephrectomy. Treatment of the sample: 15 Gy SBRT to primary tumor, nephrectomy 4 weeks later. TCRdb's table, derived via immunoSEQ multiplex PCR, lists solely in-frame clones and lacks some. The sample holds over 90,000 clones, 84% seen once. The sequencing here drew on blood, taken from a patient whose treatment included radiotherapy and nephrectomy. The sequence came from a man in his sixties with renal cell carcinoma.

The CDR3 DNA is TGTGCCAGCAGCTCAGGGGAAACCTACGAGCAGTACTTC. Encoded protein: CASSSGETYEQYF. The V call is TRBV7-9, the J call TRBJ2-7, with a possible D match to TRBD1 (6 bases). The CDR3 spans 13 residues. From germline, CDR1 is SEHNR and CDR2 FQNEAQ (reference sequence). V was trimmed by 4 bases and J by 2 bases, leaving 9 bases between them.